This TCR beta chain is from a study of T cells after somatic rescue of genetic block. TCRdb's copy holds only in-frame clones and misses some; the assay was immunoSEQ multiplex PCR. The sample lists 68,000 or so clones, roughly 90% occurring once. The germline CDR1 and CDR2 sequences are MDHEN and SYDVKM. CDR3 length equals 13 residues. The V end lost 5 bases, the J end lost 2 bases, and 8 bases lay between the germline ends. The sample was peripheral blood mononuclear cells (PBMCs). This rearrangement joins TRBV28 to TRBJ2-3, with D unresolved. The clonotype originates from a man between 35 and 55 years old. As DNA, the CDR3 is TGTGCCAGCAGTAACAGACTCACAGATACGCAGTATTTT. Its protein product is CASSNRLTDTQYF.